These 20 T cell receptor beta chains were sequenced from one sample in a study of identifying expanded T cells in peripheral blood. Data came from immunoSEQ multiplex PCR; TCRdb stores just in-frame clones and leaves some out. Counted here are roughly 130,000 clones, around 88% occurring once; the ten biggest clones make up about 8%. The sequenced material came from blood. These receptors originate from a person aged 18 to 75 in good health.

V is TRBV6-5 and J is TRBJ1-2; weak D call: TRBD1 (5 bases). Germline CDR1 MNHEY, CDR2 SVGAGI. V lost 4 bases and J lost 4, with 13 bases in between. This CDR3 spans 14 amino acids. This CDR3 is CASSFTPGLYGYTF. CDR3 DNA sequence: TGTGCCAGCAGTTTCACACCGGGACTCTATGGCTACACCTTC.

The chain couples TRBV2 to TRBJ1-4, with no clear D. The V end lost 8 bases, the J end lost 3 bases, and 7 bases lay between the germline ends. Germline CDR1 is SNHLY and CDR2 is FYNNEI. The CDR3 spans 12 residues. The DNA for the CDR3 is TGTGCCAGCGCCCAAGCTAATGAAAAACTGTTTTTT. Its protein is CASAQANEKLFF.

The chain recombines TRBV9 with TRBJ2-1; unclear D gene. The germline gives CDR1 SGDLS, CDR2 YYNGEE. V was trimmed by 3 bases and J by 8 bases, leaving 12 bases between them. This CDR3 is 13 amino acids long. The CDR3 bases are TGTGCCAGCAGCGGCCCACGCGGAGATGAGCAGTTCTTC. It encodes CASSGPRGDEQFF.

The gene calls are TRBV19 and TRBJ1-5; unclear D gene. V dropped 5 bases and J dropped 9 bases, with 14 bases sitting between them. Germline loops: CDR1 LNHDA, CDR2 SQIVND (reference sequence). The CDR3 extends over 13 amino acids. The CDR3 coding sequence is TGTGCCAGTAGTGCTCCGGTGATGGCGCCCCAGCATTTT. It codes for CASSAPVMAPQHF.

There are a few counts of this clone. The chain carries TRBV10-1 and TRBJ1-4, with TRBD1 identical over 8 bases. J gave up 7 bases and V 3 bases, and 4 bases lay outside the gene matches. The germline gives CDR1 WNHNN, CDR2 SYGVQD (reference sequence). The CDR3 is 14 residues long. The CDR3 loop is CASSESGTGEKLFF. CDR3 DNA: TGCGCCAGCAGTGAAAGTGGGACAGGTGAAAAACTGTTTTTT.

This chain joins TRBV14 and TRBJ1-2; the D gene is possibly TRBD1 (6 bases). CDR3 length: 14 residues. V lost 1 base, J lost 5 bases, and 11 bases lay in between. Germline V gives CDR1 SGHDN, CDR2 FVKESK. The CDR3 coding sequence is TGTGCCAGCAGCCAAGGGCAGGGGCGATATGGCTACACCTTC. Its protein is CASSQGQGRYGYTF.

The chain uses TRBV10-3 and TRBJ2-2; D is uncertain. CDR1 ENHRY and CDR2 SYGVKD come from the germline V gene. This CDR3 has 13 residues. The ends were cut back, 0 bases at V and 7 bases at J, with 6 bases in the middle. The CDR3: CAISESEDGELFF. Written as DNA, the CDR3 is TGTGCCATCAGTGAGTCCGAGGACGGGGAGCTGTTTTTT.

V and J are TRBV7-8 and TRBJ2-7; 7 bases match TRBD2. V lost 1 base and J lost 3; bases outside the gene matches: 12. Germline-derived CDR1 and CDR2 are SGHVS and FQNEAQ. The CDR3 has 17 residues. The CDR3 reads CASSLGAGREGSYEQYF. Here the CDR3 DNA reads TGTGCCAGCAGCTTAGGTGCCGGCAGGGAGGGGAGCTACGAGCAGTACTTC.

This chain uses TRBV10-2 with TRBJ1-1; 7 nucleotides align to TRBD1. The CDR3 runs 14 residues. V was pared by 6 bases and J by 1 base, with 5 bases of the junction left unmatched. Germline assignment: CDR1 WSHSY and CDR2 SAAADI. This chain's CDR3 is CASSTNRGNTEAFF. In nucleotides, the CDR3 is TGCGCCAGCAGCACAAACAGGGGGAACACTGAAGCTTTCTTT.

The chain employs TRBV30 and TRBJ2-7, with D maybe TRBD1 (5 bases). V lost 3 bases and J 4 bases, leaving 10 bases between the germline ends. The CDR3 consists of 12 residues. Germline V gene lookup returns CDR1 GTSNPN and CDR2 SVGIG (reference sequence). CDR3 amino acids: CAWRDTDYEQYF. The CDR3 bases are TGTGCCTGGAGGGACACCGATTACGAGCAGTACTTC.

The chain couples TRBV18 to TRBJ2-7; a possible D gene is TRBD1 (6 bases). Germline values: CDR1 KGHSH, CDR2 LQKENI. Deletions cut 6 bases from V and 3 bases from J, with 18 bases between. The length of the CDR3 is 15 residues. CDR3 region: CASSQSSGQIYEQYF. The CDR3, as DNA: TGTGCCAGCTCCCAAAGTAGTGGACAGATCTACGAGCAGTACTTC.

This clone was seen a single time. The rearrangement links TRBV5-1 to TRBJ2-7; tentatively, D is TRBD1 (5 bases). The V gene's germline CDR1 is SGHRS and CDR2 YFSETQ. The CDR3 covers 16 residues. V lost 3 bases and J lost 3, with 19 bases in between. As DNA, the CDR3 is TGCGCCAGCAGCTCCCCCCCCCAGGGCGTCTACTACGAGCAGTACTTC. Translated, it gives CASSSPPQGVYYEQYF.

CDR3 nucleotides: TGTGCCAGCAGCTTGCGTGGACAGGGAATCGCCTACACCTTC. Amino acids: CASSLRGQGIAYTF. V gene TRBV5-5 combines with J gene TRBJ1-2; 8 bases are a match to TRBD1. V was clipped by 1 base and J by 10 bases; unmatched bases: 9. This CDR3 region has 14 residues. Germline CDR1 and CDR2: SGHKS and YYEKEE (reference sequence).

V usage is TRBV5-1 and J usage is TRBJ2-1; possible D gene TRBD2, 6 bases. CDR1 is SGHRS, CDR2 YFSETQ, per germline. V was shortened by 4 bases and J by 13 bases, with 15 bases between the two germline ends. This CDR3 has 12 residues. The CDR3 region has the DNA TGCGCCAGCAGCGGGTCGGAGGGCTCACAGTTCTTC. Translating gives CASSGSEGSQFF.

The rearrangement uses TRBV7-2 and TRBJ2-3, with 8 bases aligning to TRBD2. The CDR3 is 14 residues long. Germline CDR1 is SGHTA and CDR2 is FQGNSA. V trimming: 2 bases; J trimming: 4 bases; junction bases outside the gene matches: 2. The CDR3 DNA reads as TGTGCCAGCAGCTTATCCGGGGGGGCAGATACGCAGTATTTT. Its translation is CASSLSGGADTQYF.

The chain joins TRBV7-3 to TRBJ2-7; D gene uncertain. This CDR3 is built from 15 residues. Germline V CDR1 and CDR2: SGHTA, FQGTGA. V was trimmed by 9 bases and J by 2 bases, leaving 20 bases between them. Written as DNA, the CDR3 is TGTGCCAGACGTTATTCAGGCTTAACCCCCTACGAGCAGTACTTC. It codes for CARRYSGLTPYEQYF.

The chain links TRBV18 to TRBJ2-1; TRBD2 agrees at 14 bases. The V gene end was trimmed by 2 bases and the J gene end by 3 bases; junction bases not matched to a gene: 0. CDR3 size: 16 residues. Germline-derived CDR1 and CDR2 are KGHSH and LQKENI. CDR3 sequence reads: CASSPGLAGGYNEQFF. CDR3 nucleotides: TGTGCCAGCTCACCAGGACTAGCGGGAGGCTACAATGAGCAGTTCTTC.

The V gene is TRBV9, the J gene TRBJ1-4, with D maybe TRBD1 (5 bases). Germline V CDR1 and CDR2: SGDLS, YYNGEE. V lost 0 bases and J 7 bases, leaving 16 bases between the germline ends. CDR3 length: 16 residues. This CDR3 is CASSVDGISGSEKLFF. As DNA, the CDR3 is TGTGCCAGCAGCGTAGATGGGATCTCAGGGAGTGAAAAACTGTTTTTT.

The CDR3 DNA follows: TGTGCCAGCAGCTCGACAGGGCGGTTCGGTTCTGGAAACACCATATATTTT. It encodes CASSSTGRFGSGNTIYF. J is TRBJ1-3 and V is TRBV13; 7 positions match TRBD1. Germline CDR1 PRHDT, CDR2 FYEKMQ (reference sequence). The V and J ends lost 4 bases and 1 base, in that order; junction bases with no gene match: 10. The CDR3 loop spans 17 amino acids.

The gene calls are TRBV29-1 and TRBJ2-7; D is uncertain. Germline V gene lookup returns CDR1 SQVTM and CDR2 ANQGSEA. Trimming took off 8 bases at V and 4 bases at J, with 12 bases between the two ends. The CDR3 is made up of 11 amino acids. The chain's CDR3 is CSIRRAYEQYF. Written as DNA, the CDR3 is TGCAGCATAAGACGGGCTTACGAGCAGTACTTC.